This TCR beta chain was identified during a study of beta chain features in type 1 diabetes. The table lists this clone with a few counts. Its cognate antigen is unknown. The sequenced template was cDNA made from the entire isolated RNA. Assay used: immunoSEQ multiplex PCR; TCRdb lists only in-frame clones, some missing. The profile shows approximately 600,000 clones, 9.5% to 15% of them singletons. Trimming pared 10 bases from V and 3 bases from J, leaving 21 bases between. There are 15 residues in the CDR3. Germline V gene data show CDR1 as SNHLY and CDR2 as FYNNEI. General study results and limits: TCRB CDR3s were moderately but significantly shorter in Type 1 diabetes patients in all four CD4+ subsets.

This TCR was sampled from a man between 25 and 39 years old with type 1 diabetes. Sequencing was performed on naive CD4+ T cells from blood. The chain employs TRBV2 and TRBJ1-2; no clear D. In DNA form, the CDR3 reads TGTGCCATTTCCCCTGCCCGGAGATCGTACTATGGCTACACCTTC. It yields the protein CAISPARRSYYGYTF. The entire variable domain, with the rest obtained from reference TRBV2 and TRBJ1-2, is as follows: EPEVTQTPSHQVTQMGQEVILRCVPISNHLYFYWYRQILGQKVEFLVSFYNNEISEKSEIFDDQFSVERPDGSNFTLKIRSTKLEDSAMYFCAISPARRSYYGYTFGSGTRLTVV.